The clone carrying this T cell receptor beta chain was seen a few times. Its antigen is not known. The V end lost 3 bases, the J end lost 5 bases, and 11 bases lay between the germline ends. CDR3 length: 14 residues. Germline V lookup: CDR1 SEHNR, CDR2 FQNEAQ (reference sequence). These data belong to a study of T cell repertoires in cytomegalovirus infection. Study details: Matching HLA type, along with CMV infection, was indicated by public TCR beta signatures. Study results and caveats: Summed frequency of shared TCR beta families picked out CMV carriers who also had the relevant HLA. Clonotype analysis showed dominance of the ex vivo response by HLA-C-restricted CMV-specific TCR beta clonotypes.

Each CDR3 protein is one row after TCRdb ran MiXCR on the reads. The repertoire consists of around 800,000 distinct CDR3 sequences, with about 30% occurring once and the leading ten covering approximately 13%. The source material was cultured CD8+ T cells from PBMCs, sampled from culture after CMV antigen stimulation. The chain combines TRBV7-9 with TRBJ2-1; TRBD1 might be the D (5 bases). This TCR derives from a human donor in good health (CMV status not recorded). Some clones in this sample may be carry-over from other donors' samples. CDR3 DNA: TGTGCCAGCAGCTTGGTAGACAGAGACAATGAGCAGTTCTTC. Translating it yields CASSLVDRDNEQFF.